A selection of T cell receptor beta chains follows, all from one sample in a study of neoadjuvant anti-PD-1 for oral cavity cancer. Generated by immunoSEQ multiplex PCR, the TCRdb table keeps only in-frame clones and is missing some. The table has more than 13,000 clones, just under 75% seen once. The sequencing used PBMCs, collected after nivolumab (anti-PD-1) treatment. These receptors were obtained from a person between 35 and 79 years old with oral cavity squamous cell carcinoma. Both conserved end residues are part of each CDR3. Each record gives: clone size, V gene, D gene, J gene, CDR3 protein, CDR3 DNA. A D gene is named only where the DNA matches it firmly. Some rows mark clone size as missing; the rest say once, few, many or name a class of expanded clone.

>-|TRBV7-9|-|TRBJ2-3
CASNWAISTDTQYF
TGTGCCAGCAACTGGGCCATTAGCACAGATACGCAGTATTTT
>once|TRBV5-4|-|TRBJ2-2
CASTRGGRWAGELFF
TGTGCCAGCACCCGAGGTGGAAGATGGGCCGGGGAGCTGTTTTTT
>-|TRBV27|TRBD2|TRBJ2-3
CASSAHLGLAGGDTQYF
TGTGCCAGCAGTGCACACCTGGGACTAGCGGGAGGAGATACGCAGTATTTT
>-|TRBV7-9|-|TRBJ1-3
CASSTLRRISGNTIYF
TGTGCCAGCAGCACCCTCCGGAGAATCTCTGGAAACACCATATATTTT
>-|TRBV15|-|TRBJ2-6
CATSRRKTGANVLTF
TGTGCCACCAGCAGGAGAAAAACTGGGGCCAACGTCCTGACTTTC
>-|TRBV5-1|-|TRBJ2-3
CASSLEAGDTQYF
TGCGCCAGCAGCTTGGAGGCGGGAGATACGCAGTATTTT
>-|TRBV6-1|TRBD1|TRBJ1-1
CATGGVVNTEAFF
TGTGCCACAGGGGGCGTGGTGAACACTGAAGCTTTCTTT
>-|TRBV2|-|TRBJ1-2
CASSESRGGLAGGYTF
TGTGCCAGCAGTGAGAGTCGGGGGGGGCTGGCTGGTGGCTACACCTTC
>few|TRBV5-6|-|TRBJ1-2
CASSLRRSPRTF
TGTGCCAGCAGCTTGCGTAGGTCGCCGAGGACCTTC
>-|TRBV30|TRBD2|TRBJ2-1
CAWGNGLAGGYEQFF
TGTGCCTGGGGGAATGGACTAGCGGGAGGATATGAGCAGTTCTTC
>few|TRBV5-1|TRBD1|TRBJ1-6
CASSLAGQGLGNSPLHF
TGCGCCAGCAGCTTGGCGGGACAGGGATTGGGGAATTCACCCCTCCACTTT
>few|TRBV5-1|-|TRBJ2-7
CASSQGSPLYEQYF
TGCGCCAGCAGCCAGGGATCCCCTTTATACGAGCAGTACTTC
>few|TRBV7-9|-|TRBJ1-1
CASSMDLHSEAFF
TGTGCCAGCAGTATGGACCTACACTCTGAAGCTTTCTTT
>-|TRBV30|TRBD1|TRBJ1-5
CAWSPGGYQPQHF
TGTGCCTGGAGTCCAGGGGGCTACCAGCCCCAGCATTTT
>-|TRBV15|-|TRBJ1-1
CATSKRVFYSQTRREAFF
TGTGCCACCAGCAAAAGGGTGTTTTACAGCCAGACTCGACGTGAAGCTTTCTTT
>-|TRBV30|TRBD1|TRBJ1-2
CAWSRQGAEGYTF
TGTGCCTGGAGTCGACAGGGGGCGGAGGGCTACACCTTC
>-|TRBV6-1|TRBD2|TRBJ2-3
CASSEIGIAGSSSTDTQYF
TGTGCCAGCAGTGAGATCGGAATAGCGGGTTCATCTAGCACAGATACGCAGTATTTT
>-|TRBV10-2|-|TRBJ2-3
CASSDNSISTDTQYF
TGCGCCAGCAGTGACAACTCTATCAGCACAGATACGCAGTATTTT
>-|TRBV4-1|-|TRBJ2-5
CASSQIFGSNLYF
TGCGCCAGCAGCCAAATATTCGGCTCTAACCTATACTTC
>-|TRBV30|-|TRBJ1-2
CAWISRGRRYGYTF
TGTGCCTGGATATCACGCGGCAGGAGATATGGCTACACCTTC
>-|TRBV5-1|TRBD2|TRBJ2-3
CASSLLPSGSTDTQYF
TGCGCCAGCAGCTTGCTGCCTAGCGGGAGCACAGATACGCAGTATTTT
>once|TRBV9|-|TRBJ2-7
CASSVGLRAYEQYF
TGTGCCAGCAGCGTAGGACTTCGGGCCTACGAGCAGTACTTC
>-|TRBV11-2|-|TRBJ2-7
CASSHVRFAYEQYF
TGTGCCAGCAGCCATGTCAGGTTCGCCTACGAGCAGTACTTC
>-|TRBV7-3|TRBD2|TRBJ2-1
CASSPRGGSSYNEQFF
TGTGCCAGCAGCCCGAGGGGCGGGAGCTCCTACAATGAGCAGTTCTTC
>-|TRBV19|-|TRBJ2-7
CASTPAAVAYEQYF
TGTGCCAGTACCCCTGCAGCGGTAGCCTACGAGCAGTACTTC
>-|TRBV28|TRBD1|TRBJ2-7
CASSLARDRDSYEQYF
TGTGCCAGCAGTTTGGCCCGGGACAGGGATTCCTACGAGCAGTACTTC
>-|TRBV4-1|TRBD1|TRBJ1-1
CASSQGALRGLTEAFF
TGCGCCAGCAGCCAAGGGGCTTTGAGGGGGCTCACTGAAGCTTTCTTT
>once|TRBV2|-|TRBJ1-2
CASSESRTNYGYTF
TGTGCCAGCAGTGAAAGCAGAACGAACTATGGCTACACCTTC
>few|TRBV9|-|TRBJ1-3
CASSAGDPLSGNTIYF
TGTGCCAGCAGCGCGGGGGACCCACTCTCTGGAAACACCATATATTTT
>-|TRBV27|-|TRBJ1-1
CASSSSGTGEAFF
TGTGCCAGCAGTTCATCCGGGACCGGTGAAGCTTTCTTT